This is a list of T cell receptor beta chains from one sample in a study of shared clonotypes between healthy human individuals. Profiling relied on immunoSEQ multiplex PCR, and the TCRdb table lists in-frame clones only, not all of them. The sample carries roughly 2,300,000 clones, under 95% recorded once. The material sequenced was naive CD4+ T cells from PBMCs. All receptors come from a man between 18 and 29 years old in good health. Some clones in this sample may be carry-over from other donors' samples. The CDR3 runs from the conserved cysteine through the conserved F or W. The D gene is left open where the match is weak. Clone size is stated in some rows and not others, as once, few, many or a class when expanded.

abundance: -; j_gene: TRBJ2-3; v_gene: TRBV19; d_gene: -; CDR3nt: TGTGCCAGTAGTACTATCTCGGGAGCACGCACAGATACGCAGTATTTT; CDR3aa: CASSTISGARTDTQYF
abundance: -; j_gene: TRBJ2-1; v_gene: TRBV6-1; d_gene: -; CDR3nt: TGTGCCAGCAGGCGTAGCGGAGCCTACAATGAGCAGTTCTTC; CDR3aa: CASRRSGAYNEQFF
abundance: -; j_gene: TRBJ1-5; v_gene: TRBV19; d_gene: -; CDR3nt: TGTGCCAGTAGTATCATCGGACAGAGGGGCAATCAGCCCCAGCATTTT; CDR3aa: CASSIIGQRGNQPQHF
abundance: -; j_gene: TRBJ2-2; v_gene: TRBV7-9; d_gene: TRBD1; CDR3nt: TGTGCCAGCAGCTTTAGCCGGACAGGGGTCACCGGGGAGCTGTTTTTT; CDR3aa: CASSFSRTGVTGELFF
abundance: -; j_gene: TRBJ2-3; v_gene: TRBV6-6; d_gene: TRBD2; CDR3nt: TGTGCCAGCAGTTATTCCGGGACTAGCGGCACAGATACGCAGTATTTT; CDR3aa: CASSYSGTSGTDTQYF
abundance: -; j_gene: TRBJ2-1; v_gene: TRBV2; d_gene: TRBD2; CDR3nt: TGTGCCAGCCTAGCGGGAGAAGTGAATGAGCAGTTCTTC; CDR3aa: CASLAGEVNEQFF
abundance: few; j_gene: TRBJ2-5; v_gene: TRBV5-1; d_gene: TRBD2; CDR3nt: TGCGCCAGCAGCTTGGGGGGACTAGCGGGAGGAGAGACCCAGTACTTC; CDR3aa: CASSLGGLAGGETQYF
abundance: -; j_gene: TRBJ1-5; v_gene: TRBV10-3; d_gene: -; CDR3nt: TGTGCCACCGGGAGCCAAGCGGCGGGCGATCAGCCCCAGCATTTT; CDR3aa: CATGSQAAGDQPQHF
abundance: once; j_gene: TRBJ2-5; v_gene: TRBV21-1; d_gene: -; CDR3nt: TGTGCCAGCAGCGAAGGAGAACCGGACAGGGGCTGGGGGGAGACCCAGTACTTC; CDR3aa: CASSEGEPDRGWGETQYF
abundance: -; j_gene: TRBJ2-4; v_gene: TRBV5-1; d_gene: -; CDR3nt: TGCGCCAGCAGCTTACAGGGAGCAGCCAAAAACATTCAGTACTTC; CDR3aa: CASSLQGAAKNIQYF
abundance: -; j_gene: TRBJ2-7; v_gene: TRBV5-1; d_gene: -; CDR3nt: TGCGCCAGCAGCTTCGATCCGGCAGGAAGTCCTAGCGAGCAGTACTTC; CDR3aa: CASSFDPAGSPSEQYF
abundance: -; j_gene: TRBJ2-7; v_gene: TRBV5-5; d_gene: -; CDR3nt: TGTGCCAGCAGCCCTCATGACAGGACCCCTTCTGACGAGCAGTACTTC; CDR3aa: CASSPHDRTPSDEQYF
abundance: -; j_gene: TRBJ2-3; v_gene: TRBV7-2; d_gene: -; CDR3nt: TGTGCCAGCAGCTTGTCCGATCGGCGGAGACCTAGCACAGATACGCAGTATTTT; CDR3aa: CASSLSDRRRPSTDTQYF
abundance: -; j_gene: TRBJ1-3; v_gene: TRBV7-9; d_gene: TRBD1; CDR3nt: TGTGCCAGCAGCTTGGCATTGCACAGGGGTATAAACACCATATATTTT; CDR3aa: CASSLALHRGINTIYF
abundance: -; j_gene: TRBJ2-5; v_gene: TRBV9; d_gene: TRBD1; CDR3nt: TGTGCCAGCAGCAGAAACAGGGGCGGTTCGAAAGAGACCCAGTACTTC; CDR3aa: CASSRNRGGSKETQYF
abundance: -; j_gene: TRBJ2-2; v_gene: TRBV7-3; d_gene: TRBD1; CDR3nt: TGTGCCAGCAGCTGGTCCCGGGACAGGGCCAACACCGGGGAGCTGTTTTTT; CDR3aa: CASSWSRDRANTGELFF
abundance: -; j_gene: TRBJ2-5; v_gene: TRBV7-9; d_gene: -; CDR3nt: TGTGCCAGCAGCTTTAGGGGGCAAGAGACCCAGTACTTC; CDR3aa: CASSFRGQETQYF
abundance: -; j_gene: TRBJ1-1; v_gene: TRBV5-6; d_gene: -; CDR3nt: TGTGCCAGCAGCTTGGTGGGGCTTGGGGACACTGAAGCTTTCTTT; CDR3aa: CASSLVGLGDTEAFF
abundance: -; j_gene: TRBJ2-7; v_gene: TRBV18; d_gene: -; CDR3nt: TGTGCCAGCTCACCAGCAGGGCCAGGTTACGAGCAGTACTTC; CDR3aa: CASSPAGPGYEQYF
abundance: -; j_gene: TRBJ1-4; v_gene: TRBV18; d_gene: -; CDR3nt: TGTGCCAGCTCACCCCAGCCGGGTGCAACTAATGAAAAACTGTTTTTT; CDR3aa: CASSPQPGATNEKLFF
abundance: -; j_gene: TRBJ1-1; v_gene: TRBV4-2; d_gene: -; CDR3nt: TGTGCCAGCAGCCAACTGTCGGGGTTTCCGAACACTGAAGCTTTCTTT; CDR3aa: CASSQLSGFPNTEAFF
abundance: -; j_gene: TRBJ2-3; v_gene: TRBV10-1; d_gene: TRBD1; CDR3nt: TGCGCCAGCAGTGAACAGGGGGAAACGGATACGCAGTATTTT; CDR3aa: CASSEQGETDTQYF
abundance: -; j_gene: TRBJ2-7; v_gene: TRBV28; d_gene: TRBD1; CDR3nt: TGTGCCAGCAGTCCGAGGACAGGGGTCTCCTACGAGCAGTACTTC; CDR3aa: CASSPRTGVSYEQYF
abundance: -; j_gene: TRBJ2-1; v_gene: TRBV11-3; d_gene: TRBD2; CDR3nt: TGTGCCAGCAGCTTAGTTGTACTAGCGACCCACAATGAGCAGTTCTTC; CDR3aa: CASSLVVLATHNEQFF
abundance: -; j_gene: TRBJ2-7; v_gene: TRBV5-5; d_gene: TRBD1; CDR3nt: TGTGCCAGCAGCTTAACGGACAGGGACTACGAGCAGTACTTC; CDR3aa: CASSLTDRDYEQYF
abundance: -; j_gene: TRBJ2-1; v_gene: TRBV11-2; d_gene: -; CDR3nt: TGTGCCAGCAGCCCACTTTTGAACCCAGGGGCTGAGCAGTTCTTC; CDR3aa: CASSPLLNPGAEQFF
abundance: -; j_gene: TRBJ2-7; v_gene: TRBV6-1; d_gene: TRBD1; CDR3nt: TGTGCCAGCAGGATGGGACAGAGCTCCTACGAGCAGTACTTC; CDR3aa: CASRMGQSSYEQYF
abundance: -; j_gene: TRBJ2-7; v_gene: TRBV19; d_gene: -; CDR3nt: TGTGCCAGTACCCAAACCCGGGAAAACTCAGCCGAGCAGTACTTC; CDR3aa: CASTQTRENSAEQYF
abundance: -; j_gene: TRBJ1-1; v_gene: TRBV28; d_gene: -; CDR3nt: TGTGCCAGCAGTTTATTGGGTATTCTGAAAACCAACACTGAAGCTTTCTTT; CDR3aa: CASSLLGILKTNTEAFF
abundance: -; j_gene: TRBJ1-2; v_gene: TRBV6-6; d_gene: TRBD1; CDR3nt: TGTGCCAGCAGTGAGACCACTACAGGGGGCCGGGGCTACACCTTC; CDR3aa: CASSETTTGGRGYTF
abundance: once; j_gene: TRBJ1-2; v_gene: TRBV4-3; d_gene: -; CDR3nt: TGCGCCAGCAGCCAAGAGTCCCGGACAGCTTATGGCTACACCTTC; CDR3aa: CASSQESRTAYGYTF
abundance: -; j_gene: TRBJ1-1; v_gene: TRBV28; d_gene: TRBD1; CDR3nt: TGTGCCAGCAGCCTAGCAGGGGGGTGGACTGAAGCTTTCTTT; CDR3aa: CASSLAGGWTEAFF
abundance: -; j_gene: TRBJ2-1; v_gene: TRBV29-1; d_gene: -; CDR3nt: TGCAGCGTGTTCCCGGGCCGAGAGACCCTTGGGAAAGAGCAGTTCTTC; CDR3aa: CSVFPGRETLGKEQFF
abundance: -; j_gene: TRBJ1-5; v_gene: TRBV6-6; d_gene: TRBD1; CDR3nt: TGTGCCAGCAGAAGCAGGACAGGCCTCAATCAGCCCCAGCATTTT; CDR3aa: CASRSRTGLNQPQHF
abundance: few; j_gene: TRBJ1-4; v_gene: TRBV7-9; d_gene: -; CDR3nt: TGTGCCAGCAGCGTCGGTCTTGCAACTAATGAAAAACTGTTTTTT; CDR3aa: CASSVGLATNEKLFF
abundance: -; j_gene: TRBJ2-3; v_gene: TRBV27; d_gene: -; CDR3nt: TGTGCCAGCAGTTTATTCGGTCTCATGGGCCCAGATACGCAGTATTTT; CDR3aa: CASSLFGLMGPDTQYF
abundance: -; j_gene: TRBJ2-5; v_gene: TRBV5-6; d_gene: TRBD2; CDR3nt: TGTGCCAGCAGCGAATTTAGCGGGAGGGCCGTCAGGCAGACCCAGTACTTC; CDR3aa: CASSEFSGRAVRQTQYF
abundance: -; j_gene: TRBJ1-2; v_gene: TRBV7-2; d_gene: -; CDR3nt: TGTGCCAGCAGCTTAGCAGGGGCTGGGAACTATGGCTACACCTTC; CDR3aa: CASSLAGAGNYGYTF
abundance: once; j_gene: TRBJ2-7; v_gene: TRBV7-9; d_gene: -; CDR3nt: TGTGCCAGCAGCGTAGGGGCAGGGCAGTACGAGCAGTACTTC; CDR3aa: CASSVGAGQYEQYF
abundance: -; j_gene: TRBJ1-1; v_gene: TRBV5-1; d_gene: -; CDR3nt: TGCGCCAGCAGCTTGTTGGGGGCAGAGACTGAAGCTTTCTTT; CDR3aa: CASSLLGAETEAFF
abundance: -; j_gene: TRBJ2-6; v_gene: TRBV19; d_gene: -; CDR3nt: TGTGCCAGTAGTATTGGGAACTCTGGGGCCAACGTCCTGACTTTC; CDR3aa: CASSIGNSGANVLTF
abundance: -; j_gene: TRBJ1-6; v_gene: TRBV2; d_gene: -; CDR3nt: TGTGCCAGCTCCTACGGATCTCCCCTCCACTTT; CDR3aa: CASSYGSPLHF
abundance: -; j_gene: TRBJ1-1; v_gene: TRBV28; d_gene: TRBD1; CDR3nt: TGTGCCAGCAGTTTCCGACAGGGAAACACTGAAGCTTTCTTT; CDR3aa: CASSFRQGNTEAFF
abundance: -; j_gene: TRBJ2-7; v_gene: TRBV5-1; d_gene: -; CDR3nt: TGCGCCAGCAGCTTGGGAAGAAACTCCTACGAGCAGTACTTC; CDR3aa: CASSLGRNSYEQYF
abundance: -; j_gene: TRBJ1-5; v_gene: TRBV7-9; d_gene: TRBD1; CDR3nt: TGTGCCAGCAGCCAAGGACAGGGGGACAATCAGCCCCAGCATTTT; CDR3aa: CASSQGQGDNQPQHF
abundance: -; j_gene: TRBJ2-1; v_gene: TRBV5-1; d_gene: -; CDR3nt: TGCGCCAGCAGCTTGAGGGTCTCTGGGACCGTCGACAATGAGCAGTTCTTC; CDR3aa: CASSLRVSGTVDNEQFF
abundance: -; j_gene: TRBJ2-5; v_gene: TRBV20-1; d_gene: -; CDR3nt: TGCAGTGCTATAATCCAAGAGACCCAGTACTTC; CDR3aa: CSAIIQETQYF